Detailed here is one T cell receptor beta chain. Clones were sequenced by immunoSEQ multiplex PCR, and TCRdb holds only the in-frame ones, with some missing. The sample holds around 16,000 clones, 75% to 95% seen once. This entry comes from a study of OX40 agonist ivuxolimab in advanced cancers. Trimming cost V 5 bases and J 3 bases, with 10 bases left between them. The CDR3 covers 13 residues. Per germline, CDR1 MGHDK and CDR2 SYGVNS. Source: CD4+ or CD8+ T cells sorted from blood, taken in a trial of the OX40 agonist ivuxolimab. This chain links TRBV25-1 with TRBJ1-2; D gene unclear. The source of this sequence is an adult with an advanced solid tumor such as melanoma, head and neck, liver or kidney cancer. CDR3 residues: CASSKGIYYGYTF. CDR3 nucleotides: TGTGCCAGCAGTAAAGGGATTTACTATGGCTACACCTTC.